These 26 T cell receptor beta chains share one sample of origin, sequenced in a study of T cells in localized non-small cell lung cancer. Assay used: immunoSEQ multiplex PCR; TCRdb lists only in-frame clones, some missing. The table shows about 33,000 clones, with around 93% occurring only once. The material was peripheral blood, obtained before any cancer treatment. Every receptor here comes from a female donor over 55 with stage I lung adenocarcinoma.

The V call is TRBV19, the J call TRBJ2-2, with a possible D match to TRBD2 (5 bases). The CDR3 loop spans 13 amino acids. Germline V gene data show CDR1 as LNHDA and CDR2 as SQIVND (reference sequence). Trimming took 1 base from V and 8 from J, leaving 8 bases between them. CDR3 region: CASSIAPGGELFF. The CDR3 DNA reads as TGTGCCAGTAGTATAGCCCCGGGAGGGGAGCTGTTTTTT.

This clone is a singleton in its sample. The V call is TRBV7-9, the J call TRBJ1-4, with 9 bases aligning to TRBD1. The CDR3 loop spans 19 amino acids. V shed 4 bases and J 4 bases; nucleotides not matched to a gene: 16. Germline V gene data show CDR1 as SEHNR and CDR2 as FQNEAQ (reference sequence). The CDR3, as DNA: TGTGCCAGCAGCTCCCCCGTGCGGGACAGGGCTCGGGGTAATGAAAAACTGTTTTTT. Its translation is CASSSPVRDRARGNEKLFF. The full variable domain, completed using reference TRBV7-9 and TRBJ1-4, is DTGVSQNPRHKITKRGQNVTFRCDPISEHNRLYWYRQTLGQGPEFLTYFQNEAQLEKSRLLSDRFSAERPKGSFSTLEIQRTEQGDSAMYLCASSSPVRDRARGNEKLFFGSGTQLSVL.

Only one count was recorded for this clone. This chain connects TRBV5-1 to TRBJ1-4; D gene ambiguous. The length of the CDR3 is 15 residues. Germline V gene sequence: CDR1 SGHRS, CDR2 YFSETQ. The ends were cut back, 1 base at V and 2 bases at J, with 9 bases in the middle. CDR3 sequence (DNA): TGCGCCAGCAGCTTGAGCGGGTCGACTAATGAAAAACTGTTTTTT. This codes for CASSLSGSTNEKLFF.

The chain links TRBV29-1 to TRBJ1-3; no definite D call. Trimming cost V 6 bases and J 4 bases, with 16 bases left between them. Germline V gene lookup returns CDR1 SQVTM and CDR2 ANQGSEA. The CDR3 runs to 14 residues. CDR3: CSVGSVSGGNTIYF. In DNA, the CDR3 is TGCAGCGTCGGGTCAGTCTCCGGAGGAAACACCATATATTTT. Using reference TRBV29-1 and TRBJ1-3 for the parts outside the CDR3, the full variable domain is SAVISQKPSRDICQRGTSLTIQCQVDSQVTMMFWYRQQPGQSLTLIATANQGSEATYESGFVIDKFPISRPNLTFSTLTVSNMSPEDSSIYLCSVGSVSGGNTIYFGEGSWLTVV.

The chain combines TRBV18 with TRBJ2-5; D is unclear. V gave up 3 bases and J gave up 0 bases, with 11 bases separating them. In germline, CDR1 is KGHSH, CDR2 LQKENI. CDR3 length: 15 amino acids. This chain's CDR3 is CASSPSASYQETQYF. CDR3 DNA: TGTGCCAGCTCACCGTCGGCCTCCTACCAAGAGACCCAGTACTTC.

This chain joins TRBV6-5 and TRBJ1-6; D may be TRBD1 (5 bases). Germline V gives CDR1 MNHEY, CDR2 SVGAGI. V lost 8 bases and J lost 6, with 11 bases in between. The CDR3 spans 13 residues. In nucleotides, the CDR3 is TGTGCCAGCCGGTCTGGGGGTAATTCACCCCTCCACTTT. This codes for CASRSGGNSPLHF.

V usage is TRBV18 and J usage is TRBJ1-1, with D possibly TRBD1 on 5 matching bases. Germline V CDR1 and CDR2: KGHSH, LQKENI. The CDR3 totals 16 residues. V lost 1 base and J 4 bases, leaving 16 bases between the germline ends. CDR3 DNA sequence: TGTGCCAGCTCACCACGTCGTTCGGCGGGGGGCACTGAAGCTTTCTTT. The encoded protein is CASSPRRSAGGTEAFF.

This chain connects TRBV29-1 to TRBJ2-3, with TRBD2 matching over 9 bases. J was trimmed by 0 bases and V by 0 bases; bases with no gene match: 10. This CDR3 is 18 amino acids long. CDR1 and CDR2 from the germline V gene are SQVTM and ANQGSEA. CDR3 in amino acids: CSVEDGWSLAGSTDTQYF. DNA for the CDR3: TGCAGCGTTGAAGATGGATGGTCCCTAGCGGGGAGCACAGATACGCAGTATTTT.

This chain joins TRBV11-3 and TRBJ1-2; D unresolved. V lost 4 bases and J 8 bases, leaving 11 bases between the germline ends. Germline lookup yields CDR1 SGHNT and CDR2 YENEEA. The CDR3 has 12 residues. The CDR3 protein is CASSYEREGYTF. CDR3 DNA: TGTGCCAGCAGCTATGAGAGGGAGGGCTACACCTTC.

V usage is TRBV29-1 and J usage is TRBJ1-1; no reliable D call. V gave up 7 bases and J gave up 1 base, with 16 bases separating them. The CDR3 has 14 residues. CDR1 is SQVTM, CDR2 ANQGSEA, per germline. CDR3 protein: CSGGTQLGNTEAFF. CDR3 nucleotides: TGCAGCGGCGGTACCCAATTGGGGAACACTGAAGCTTTCTTT.

The chain combines TRBV2 with TRBJ1-4; tentatively, D is TRBD1 (6 bases). This CDR3 is built from 12 residues. Germline CDR1 is SNHLY and CDR2 is FYNNEI. V was cut by 6 bases and J by 9 bases, with 11 bases left in between. The DNA for the CDR3 is TGTGCCAGCAGGGCAGGGGAGAAAAAACTGTTTTTT. Translated: CASRAGEKKLFF.

The J gene is TRBJ2-3, the V gene TRBV18; 13 bases agree with TRBD2. Trimming at V came to 6 bases and at J to 2 bases, leaving 5 bases not matched to a gene. There are 16 residues in the CDR3. Germline CDR1 KGHSH, CDR2 LQKENI. The CDR3 loop reads CASSLGTSGVTDTQYF. Here the CDR3 DNA reads TGTGCCAGCTCTCTGGGGACTAGCGGGGTCACAGATACGCAGTATTTT.

This clone has a single count. The rearrangement uses TRBV9 and TRBJ2-7; D is perhaps TRBD2 (5 bases). In germline, CDR1 is SGDLS, CDR2 YYNGEE. The CDR3 contains 15 residues. The V end was cut by 3 bases, the J end by 6 bases, with 19 bases between. CDR3 in amino acids: CASSATIATTREQYF. As DNA, the CDR3 is TGTGCCAGCAGCGCAACAATAGCGACAACCCGCGAGCAGTACTTC.

In the case of this clone: Different DNA sequences within this sample yield the same CDR3. CDR3 nucleotides: TGTGCCAGCAGAAAACAGGACTCGAACACTGAAGCTTTCTTT. The encoded protein is CASRKQDSNTEAFF. The genes are TRBV11-2 and TRBJ1-1; D might be TRBD1 (5 bases). The length of the CDR3 is 14 residues. V lost 6 bases, J lost 1 base, and 12 bases lay in between. Germline V gives CDR1 SGHAT, CDR2 FQNNGV.

This sequence joins TRBV30 and TRBJ2-3; the D is unclear. Looked up from germline, CDR1 is GTSNPN and CDR2 is SVGIG (reference sequence). The CDR3 covers 14 residues. V was clipped by 4 bases and J by 1 base, with 12 bases between them. CDR3 sequence reads: CAWTTITGTDTQYF. CDR3 coding DNA: TGTGCCTGGACTACAATCACGGGCACAGATACGCAGTATTTT.

The rearrangement uses TRBV2 and TRBJ1-1; unclear D gene. The CDR3 is 14 residues long. V was clipped by 6 bases and J by 2 bases, with 13 bases between them. The germline V gene has CDR1 SNHLY and CDR2 FYNNEI. The CDR3 here is CASRETWINTEAFF. CDR3 nucleotide sequence: TGTGCCAGCAGGGAGACGTGGATTAACACTGAAGCTTTCTTT.

This clone appeared a single time. The chain uses TRBV25-1 and TRBJ1-2; D is ambiguous. The CDR3 length is 13 residues. The V end lost 1 base, the J end lost 5 bases, and 8 bases lay between the germline ends. CDR1 is MGHDK and CDR2 is SYGVNS in the germline V gene. CDR3 residues: CASSEWQMYGYTF. CDR3 sequence (DNA): TGTGCCAGCAGTGAATGGCAGATGTATGGCTACACCTTC.

The chain uses TRBV7-3 and TRBJ2-1; 10 nucleotides match TRBD1. This CDR3 contains 16 residues. In germline, CDR1 is SGHTA, CDR2 FQGTGA. The junction had 5 bases not matched to a gene; V was cut back by 3 bases and J by 3 bases. The CDR3 nucleotides read TGTGCCAGCAGCTTGCGGACAGGGGGGAGCTACAATGAGCAGTTCTTC. Translating it yields CASSLRTGGSYNEQFF.

The rearrangement joins TRBV5-4 to TRBJ2-1; a possible D gene is TRBD1 (5 bases). There are 15 residues in the CDR3. Germline CDR1 SGHNT, CDR2 YYREEE (reference sequence). Trimming left V 4 bases short and J 0 bases short, with 11 bases between. This chain's CDR3 is CASSEDNFSYNEQFF. CDR3 sequence (DNA): TGTGCCAGCAGCGAGGACAACTTCTCCTACAATGAGCAGTTCTTC.

The rearrangement uses TRBV29-1 and TRBJ1-2, with a weak D call TRBD1 (5 bases). The CDR3 is made up of 15 amino acids. Germline V gene sequence: CDR1 SQVTM, CDR2 ANQGSEA. Trimming cost V 6 bases and J 6 bases, with 23 bases left between them. The CDR3 coding sequence is TGCAGCGTCGCGTTTAGGGTTCGAGGGACGGATGGCTACACCTTC. Encoded protein: CSVAFRVRGTDGYTF.

In its sample, this clone was seen once. The chain has TRBV29-1 and TRBJ2-7; 7 positions agree with TRBD2. The CDR3 contains 13 residues. The V gene's germline CDR1 is SQVTM and CDR2 ANQGSEA. The V segment lost 6 bases and the J segment 3 bases; nucleotides outside the gene matches: 8. CDR3 residues: CSVRTGGLYEQYF. In nucleotides, the CDR3 is TGCAGCGTGCGGACGGGAGGCCTCTACGAGCAGTACTTC.

This clone was counted once. The chain recombines TRBV5-4 with TRBJ2-7, with a tentative D call TRBD2 (5 bases). The V end lost 3 bases, the J end lost 6 bases, and 19 bases lay between the germline ends. The CDR3 extends over 15 amino acids. CDR1 and CDR2 (germline): SGHNT, YYREEE (reference sequence). CDR3 sequence (DNA): TGTGCCAGCAGCTCTTACCGGGAATCCCTGACCGAGCAGTACTTC. It translates to CASSSYRESLTEQYF.

This clone has a single count. The chain employs TRBV19 and TRBJ1-1; D gene unclear. CDR3 length equals 13 residues. V was trimmed by 0 bases and J by 0 bases, leaving 2 bases between them. From germline, CDR1 is LNHDA and CDR2 SQIVND (reference sequence). The DNA for the CDR3 is TGTGCCAGTAGTATAGACATGAACACTGAAGCTTTCTTT. It is translated as CASSIDMNTEAFF.

This chain connects TRBV7-9 to TRBJ2-3; D ambiguous. Trimming shortened V by 3 bases and J by 2 bases, and 0 bases separated the two germline ends. Germline CDR1 SEHNR, CDR2 FQNEAQ (reference sequence). This CDR3 has 11 amino acids. CDR3 coding DNA: TGTGCCAGCAGCTTCACAGATACGCAGTATTTT. Translation: CASSFTDTQYF.

The chain joins TRBV5-1 to TRBJ2-5; no clear D. This CDR3 region has 13 residues. The V gene's germline CDR1 is SGHRS and CDR2 YFSETQ. V lost 2 bases, J lost 1 base, and 6 bases lay in between. CDR3 sequence (DNA): TGCGCCAGCAGCTTTGGTCTCCAAGAGACCCAGTACTTC. Amino acid sequence: CASSFGLQETQYF.

This clone was seen just once. This chain connects TRBV5-1 to TRBJ1-4; D is uncertain. Per germline, CDR1 SGHRS and CDR2 YFSETQ. CDR3 length equals 15 residues. Trimming cost V 4 bases and J 3 bases, with 13 bases left between them. The CDR3 region has the DNA TGCGCCAGCAGCCAAAACACCGGGTCTAATGAAAAACTGTTTTTT. Its protein product is CASSQNTGSNEKLFF. Full variable domain (rest looked up from reference TRBV5-1 and TRBJ1-4): KAGVTQTPRYLIKTRGQQVTLSCSPISGHRSVSWYQQTPGQGLQFLFEYFSETQRNKGNFPGRFSGRQFSNSRSEMNVSTLELGDSALYLCASSQNTGSNEKLFFGSGTQLSVL.